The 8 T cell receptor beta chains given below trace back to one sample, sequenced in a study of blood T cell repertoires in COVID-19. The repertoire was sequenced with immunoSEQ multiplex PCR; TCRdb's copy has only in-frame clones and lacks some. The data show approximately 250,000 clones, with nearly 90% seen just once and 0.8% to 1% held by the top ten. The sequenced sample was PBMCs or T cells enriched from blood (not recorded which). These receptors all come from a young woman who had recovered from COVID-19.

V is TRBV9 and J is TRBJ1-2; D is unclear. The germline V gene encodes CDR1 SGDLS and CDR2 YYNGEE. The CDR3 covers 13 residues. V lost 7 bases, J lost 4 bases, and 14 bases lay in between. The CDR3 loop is CASFRGFGYGYTF. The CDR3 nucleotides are TGTGCCAGCTTCCGAGGGTTCGGCTATGGCTACACCTTC.

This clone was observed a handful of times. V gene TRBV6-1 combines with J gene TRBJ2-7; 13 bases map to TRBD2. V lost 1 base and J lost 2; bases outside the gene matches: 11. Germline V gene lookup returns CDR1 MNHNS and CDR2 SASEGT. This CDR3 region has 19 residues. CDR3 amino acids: CASSEGRTSGRRSPYEQYF. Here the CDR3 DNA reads TGTGCCAGCAGTGAAGGGAGGACTAGCGGGAGACGAAGCCCCTACGAGCAGTACTTC.

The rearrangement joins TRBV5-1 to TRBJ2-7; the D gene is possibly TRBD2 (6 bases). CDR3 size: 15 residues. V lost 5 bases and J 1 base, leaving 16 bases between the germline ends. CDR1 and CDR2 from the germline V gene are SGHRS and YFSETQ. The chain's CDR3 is CASSRAGGISYEQYF. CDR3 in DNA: TGCGCCAGCAGTAGGGCTGGGGGGATTTCCTACGAGCAGTACTTC.

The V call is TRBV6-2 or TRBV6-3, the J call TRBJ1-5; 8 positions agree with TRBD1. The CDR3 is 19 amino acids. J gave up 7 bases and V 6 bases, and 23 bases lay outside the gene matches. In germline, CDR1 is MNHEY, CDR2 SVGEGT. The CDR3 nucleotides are TGTGCCAGCAGCGACCTGCGGACAGGGACCCAACTGAGAGGACAGCCCCAGCATTTT. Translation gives CASSDLRTGTQLRGQPQHF.

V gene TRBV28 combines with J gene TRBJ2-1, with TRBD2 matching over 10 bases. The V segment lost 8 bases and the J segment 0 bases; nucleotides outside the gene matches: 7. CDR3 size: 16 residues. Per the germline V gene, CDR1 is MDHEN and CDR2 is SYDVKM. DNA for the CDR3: TGTGCCAGCGGGTCACTAGCGGGGAGCTCCTACAATGAGCAGTTCTTC. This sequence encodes CASGSLAGSSYNEQFF.

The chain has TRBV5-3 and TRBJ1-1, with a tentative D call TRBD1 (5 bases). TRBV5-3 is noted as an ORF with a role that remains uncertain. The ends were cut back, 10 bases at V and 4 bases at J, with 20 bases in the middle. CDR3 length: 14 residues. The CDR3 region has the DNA TGTGCCTCCCAGCAAGGGCGGAGGGGCACTGAAGCTTTCTTT. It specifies CASQQGRRGTEAFF.

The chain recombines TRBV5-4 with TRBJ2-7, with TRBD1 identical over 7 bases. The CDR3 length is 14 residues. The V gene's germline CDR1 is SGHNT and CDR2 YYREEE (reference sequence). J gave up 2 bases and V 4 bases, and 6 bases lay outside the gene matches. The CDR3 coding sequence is TGTGCCAGCAGCCACGGGACAGACCCCTACGAGCAGTACTTC. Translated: CASSHGTDPYEQYF.

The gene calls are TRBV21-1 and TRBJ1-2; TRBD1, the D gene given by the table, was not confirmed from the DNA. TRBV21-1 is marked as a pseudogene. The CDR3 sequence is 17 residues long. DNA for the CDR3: TGTGCCAGCAGCAAACCGGGACAGGGGACCCCTAACTATGGCTACACCTTC. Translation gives CASSKPGQGTPNYGYTF.